This T cell receptor beta chain is from a study of T cells after posttransplantation cyclophosphamide. Notes on the study in general: After PTCy, TRB diversity resembled that of CNI/methotrexate controls.

This clone was seen once. Antigen: not known. Profiled with immunoSEQ multiplex PCR; TCRdb holds only in-frame clones, not every one. The sample consists of about 36,000 clones, more than 70% of them appearing once. Cyclophosphamide on days +3 and +4 followed busulfan-fludarabine conditioning and a marrow graft. This TCR came from a female patient in her thirties or forties who received an allogeneic stem cell transplant from a related donor, was CMV-positive, and had no GVHD. The graft donor may have given rise to some T cells. The sequencing here drew on CD4+ T cells sorted from blood, taken 1,700 to 2,000 days after a stem cell transplant with posttransplant cyclophosphamide.

This chain's CDR3 is CASSSGLLYGYTF. The CDR3 DNA follows: TGTGCCAGCAGTTCGGGACTCCTCTATGGCTACACCTTC. The chain recombines TRBV5-6 with TRBJ1-2; TRBD1 is a possible D gene (5 bases). This CDR3 region has 13 residues. Trimming shortened V by 5 bases and J by 4 bases, and 12 bases separated the two germline ends. Germline CDR1 SGHDT, CDR2 YYEEEE.